This T cell receptor (beta chain) was recovered during a study of T cell repertoires in cytomegalovirus infection. Across the whole study: The authors relied on CMV epitopes, both recently identified HLA-C-restricted and well-studied HLA-B-restricted. Matching HLA type and CMV infection were both indicated by public TCR beta signatures.

V shed 8 bases and J 3 bases; nucleotides not matched to a gene: 8. Germline lookup yields CDR1 SEHNR and CDR2 FQNEAQ (reference sequence). The CDR3 has 14 residues. A note on this clonotype: Its matching antigen is unknown.

TCRdb re-derived calls from the reads in MiXCR, one entry per CDR3 protein. The sample lists about half a million distinct CDR3 sequences, 30% to 40% occurring once. Findings and limits, study-wide: The cumulative frequency of public TCR beta families identified carriers of CMV plus the relevant HLA. There were HLA-C-restricted CMV-specific TCR beta clonotypes dominating the ex vivo response.

The receptor was derived from a human donor in good health (CMV status not recorded). Some clones in this sample may be carry-over from other donors' samples. The sequences come from cultured PBMCs, collected from culture after CMV antigen stimulation. This chain connects TRBV7-9 to TRBJ2-7, with 9 bases lining up with TRBD1. For the CDR3, the DNA is TGTGCCAGCCAGCCTGGGGGACAGGGCTACGAGCAGTACTTC. It encodes CASQPGGQGYEQYF.